This T cell receptor (beta chain) was profiled in a study of blood T cell repertoires in COVID-19 (dated by TCRdb to 2020 to 2021). Study-level background: Collaborator samples came from the United States, Italy and Spain and covered acute and convalescent phases of COVID-19. The material from the prospective study consisted of cDNA or gDNA derived from T cells, B-cell-depleted T cells, or PBMCs. Subjects who had been exposed to COVID-19, were actively infected with it, or had recovered from it provided the deeply sampled blood TCRbeta repertoires that made up the dataset. The repertoires were released in a freely available public database intended as a resource for research on the immune response to SARS-CoV-2. Samples were obtained from the ongoing ImmuneRACE study (first 160 participants) and from some 1,300 subjects provided by 6 global collaborators. Nearly every sample came with metadata listing a de-identified subject ID, COVID-19 status, age in years and sex. HLA class I and class II types, where available, came from metadata supplied by the sample provider rather than from assay-based typing. What the authors observed across the whole study: Clinical and demographic metadata were provided uncurated, with the amount varying by source and participant.

Participants in the prospective study were enrolled through a virtual design, were aged roughly 18 to 90 years, and lived in roughly 26 United States geographic areas. To assign participants to cohorts, the prospective study relied on clinical history that participants themselves reported in a screening survey and a study questionnaire. In the prospective study, whole blood, serum and a nasopharyngeal or oropharyngeal swab were collected from each participant by mobile phlebotomists. Participants in the prospective study had the option to provide additional blood draws and questionnaires over a roughly 2-month period. Prospective study blood samples were shipped either frozen or at room temperature before DNA extraction. Trimming at the junction amounts to 8 bases on V and 11 bases on J, and the germline ends lie 19 bases apart. The CDR3 sequence holds 13 residues, the cysteine and phenylalanine included. The kept DNA is CDR3 alone, 39 bases in frame from the first base.

For this clone: What this receptor recognizes is not known. Qualities for individual bases were not recorded, and no much larger clone is one base off.

The immunoSEQ Assay, a bias-controlled multiplex PCR, was used to amplify TCRbeta CDR3 regions from genomic DNA. Concerning the study's data processing: Nucleated cell counts per sample were estimated from amplification of reference gene primers within the assay. To quantify the absolute abundance of each unique TCRbeta CDR3 rearrangement, sequence reads were collapsed and filtered. For each sample, productive Simpson clonality was calculated as the square root of Simpson's diversity index over productive rearrangements. What TCRdb holds here is the immuneACCESS table cut down to in-frame rearrangements. Part of the clones is not present; checked against another copy, under half of the missing clones reflect an unresolved V gene, and the others are unexplained. Clone size and V and J calls were adopted from that table, with D and trimming inferred from the DNA. Within this sample are 300,000 to 400,000 clones, with 70% to 90% of them counted one time only. The biggest ten clones account for around 0.95% of the sample.

Input material: PBMCs or T cells enriched from blood (not recorded which). Rearrangement joined TRBV12-3 or TRBV12-4 to TRBJ1-5; TRBD1 is perhaps the D gene, given 6 matching bases. The origin of this receptor is a woman in her thirties with acute COVID-19. The nucleotide sequence reads as follows: TGTGCCAGCTCGCAAGGGGGAATTCTGGCCCAGCATTTT. Translated, this gives CASSQGGILAQHF.